This TCR beta chain originates from a study of blood T cell repertoires in COVID-19. Whole-study context: The cDNA or gDNA used as material had been derived from T cells, B-cell-depleted T cells, or PBMCs.

Methods used by the authors: Estimation of nucleated cell counts was performed using reference gene primer amplification. The assay was immunoSEQ multiplex PCR, and TCRdb's table has in-frame clones only and misses some. That table furnishes V, J and clone size, whereas the DNA furnished D and trimming. In the table there are roughly 87,000 clones, about 83% of which are singletons. What was sequenced was peripheral blood. The clonotype comes from a woman in her 70s with acute or convalescent COVID-19.

CDR3 nucleotide sequence: TGTGCCAGCAGTTTCAGGGTCCGGGATTCACCCCTCCACTTT. This codes for CASSFRVRDSPLHF. The V gene is TRBV28, the J gene TRBJ1-6, with D possibly being TRBD1 (5 bases). The CDR3 is 14 amino acids. Germline V gives CDR1 MDHEN, CDR2 SYDVKM. Between the trimmed V and J ends, which lost 3 bases and 8 bases, there was a span of 11 bases.